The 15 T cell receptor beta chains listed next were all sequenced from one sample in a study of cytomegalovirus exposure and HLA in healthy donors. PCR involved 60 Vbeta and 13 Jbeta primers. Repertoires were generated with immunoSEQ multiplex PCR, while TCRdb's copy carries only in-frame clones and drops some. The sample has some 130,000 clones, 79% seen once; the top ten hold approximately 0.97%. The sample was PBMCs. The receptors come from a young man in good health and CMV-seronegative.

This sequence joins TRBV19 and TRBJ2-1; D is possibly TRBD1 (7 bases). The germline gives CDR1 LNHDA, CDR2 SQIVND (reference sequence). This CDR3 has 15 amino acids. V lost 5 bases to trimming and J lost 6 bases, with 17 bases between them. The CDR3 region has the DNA TGTGCCAGTAGTTCTAGACAGGGACTGATCAATGAGCAGTTCTTC. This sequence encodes CASSSRQGLINEQFF.

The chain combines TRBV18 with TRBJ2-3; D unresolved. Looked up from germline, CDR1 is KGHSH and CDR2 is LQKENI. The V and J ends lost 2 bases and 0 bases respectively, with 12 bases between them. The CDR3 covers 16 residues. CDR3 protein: CASSPDRHLSTDTQYF. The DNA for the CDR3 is TGTGCCAGCTCACCAGATCGACACCTCAGCACAGATACGCAGTATTTT.

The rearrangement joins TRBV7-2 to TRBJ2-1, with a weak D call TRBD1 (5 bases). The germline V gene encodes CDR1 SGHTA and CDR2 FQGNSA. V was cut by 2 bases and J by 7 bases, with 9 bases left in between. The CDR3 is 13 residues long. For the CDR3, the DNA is TGTGCCAGCAGCTTAAACAGGCAAAATGAGCAGTTCTTC. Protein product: CASSLNRQNEQFF.

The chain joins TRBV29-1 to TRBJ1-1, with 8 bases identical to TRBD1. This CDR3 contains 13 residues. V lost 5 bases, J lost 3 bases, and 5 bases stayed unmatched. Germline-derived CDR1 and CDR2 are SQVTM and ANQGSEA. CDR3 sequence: CSVYSGGHTEAFF. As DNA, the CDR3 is TGCAGCGTTTATTCAGGGGGCCACACTGAAGCTTTCTTT.

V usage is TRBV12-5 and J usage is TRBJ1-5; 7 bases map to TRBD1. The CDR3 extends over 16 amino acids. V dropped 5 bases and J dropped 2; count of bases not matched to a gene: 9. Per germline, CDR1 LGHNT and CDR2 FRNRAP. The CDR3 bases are TGTGCTAGTGGTCTCGACAGGGTCTTAGGCAATCAGCCCCAGCATTTT. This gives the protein CASGLDRVLGNQPQHF. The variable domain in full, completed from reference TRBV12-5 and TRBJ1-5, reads DARVTQTPRHKVTEMGQEVTMRCQPILGHNTVFWYRQTMMQGLELLAYFRNRAPLDDSGMPKDRFSAEMPDATLATLKIQPSEPRDSAVYFCASGLDRVLGNQPQHFGDGTRLSIL.

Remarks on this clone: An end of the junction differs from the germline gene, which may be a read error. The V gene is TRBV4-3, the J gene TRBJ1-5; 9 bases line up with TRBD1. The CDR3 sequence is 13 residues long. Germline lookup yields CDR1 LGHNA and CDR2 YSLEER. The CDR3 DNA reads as TGCGCCAGCAGCCAAGAGAGGAGGGACAGGGTGATCTTT. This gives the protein CASSQERRDRVIF.

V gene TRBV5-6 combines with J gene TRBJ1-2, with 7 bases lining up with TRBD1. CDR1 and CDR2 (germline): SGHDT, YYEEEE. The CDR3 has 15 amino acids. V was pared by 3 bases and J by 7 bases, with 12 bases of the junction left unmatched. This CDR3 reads CASSYRDRTIRGYTF. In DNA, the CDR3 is TGTGCCAGCAGCTACCGGGACAGAACAATTCGTGGCTACACCTTC.

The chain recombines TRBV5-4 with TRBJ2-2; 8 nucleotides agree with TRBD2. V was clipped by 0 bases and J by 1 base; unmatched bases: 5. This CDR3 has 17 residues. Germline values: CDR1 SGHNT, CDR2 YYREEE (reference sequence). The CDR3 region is CASSLEPLAGNTGELFF. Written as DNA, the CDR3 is TGTGCCAGCAGCTTGGAGCCTCTAGCGGGGAACACCGGGGAGCTGTTTTTT. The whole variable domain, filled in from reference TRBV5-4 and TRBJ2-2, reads ETGVTQSPTHLIKTRGQQVTLRCSSQSGHNTVSWYQQALGQGPQFIFQYYREEENGRGNFPPRFSGLQFPNYSSELNVNALELDDSALYLCASSLEPLAGNTGELFFGEGSRLTVL.

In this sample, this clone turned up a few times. CDR3 DNA sequence: TGCGCCAGCAGCTCCCTAACAGGGTTCAGCACTGAAGCTTTCTTT. Translated: CASSSLTGFSTEAFF. This sequence joins TRBV5-1 and TRBJ1-1; possibly TRBD1 for D (6 bases). V gave up 3 bases and J gave up 4 bases, with 16 bases separating them. Germline CDR1 is SGHRS and CDR2 is YFSETQ. This CDR3 contains 15 residues.

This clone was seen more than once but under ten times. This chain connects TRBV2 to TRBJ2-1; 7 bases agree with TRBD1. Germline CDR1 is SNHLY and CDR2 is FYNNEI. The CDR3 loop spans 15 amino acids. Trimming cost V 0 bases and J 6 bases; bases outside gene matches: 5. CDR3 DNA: TGTGCCAGCAGTGAAGCCCCAGGGGGATTCAATGAGCAGTTCTTC. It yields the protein CASSEAPGGFNEQFF.

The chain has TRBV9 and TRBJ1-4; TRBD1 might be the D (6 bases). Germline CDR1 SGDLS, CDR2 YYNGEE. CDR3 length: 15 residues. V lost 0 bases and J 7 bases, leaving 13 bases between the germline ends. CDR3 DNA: TGTGCCAGCAGCGTAGCGGGGGGGGCCGGTGAAAAACTGTTTTTT. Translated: CASSVAGGAGEKLFF.

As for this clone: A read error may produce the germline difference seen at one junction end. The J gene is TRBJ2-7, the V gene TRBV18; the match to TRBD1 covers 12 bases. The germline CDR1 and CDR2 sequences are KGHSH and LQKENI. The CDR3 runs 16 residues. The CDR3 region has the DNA TGTGCCGGCTCGCGTGGGATCGGGACAGGGGGCTCCGAGCAGTACTTC. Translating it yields CAGSRGIGTGGSEQYF. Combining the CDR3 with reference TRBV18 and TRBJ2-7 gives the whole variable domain NAGVMQNPRHLVRRRGQEARLRCSPMKGHSHVYWYRQLPEEGLKFMVYLQKENIIDESGMPKERFSAEFPKEGPSILRIQQVVRGDSAAYFCAGSRGIGTGGSEQYFGPGTRLTVT.

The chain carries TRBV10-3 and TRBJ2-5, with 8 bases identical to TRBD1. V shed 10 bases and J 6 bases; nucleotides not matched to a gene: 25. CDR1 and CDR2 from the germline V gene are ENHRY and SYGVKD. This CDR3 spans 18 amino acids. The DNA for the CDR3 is TGTGCCACCCAAACTGGGCCCGTAACAGGGGGAATGGAAAAGACCCAGTACTTC. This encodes CATQTGPVTGGMEKTQYF.

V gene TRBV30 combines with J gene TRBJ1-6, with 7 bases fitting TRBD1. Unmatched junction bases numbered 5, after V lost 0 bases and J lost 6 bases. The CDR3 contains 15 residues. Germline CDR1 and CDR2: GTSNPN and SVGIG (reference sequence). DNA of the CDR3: TGTGCCTGGAGTGTAGGTACAGGGGCTAATTCACCCCTCCACTTT. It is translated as CAWSVGTGANSPLHF.

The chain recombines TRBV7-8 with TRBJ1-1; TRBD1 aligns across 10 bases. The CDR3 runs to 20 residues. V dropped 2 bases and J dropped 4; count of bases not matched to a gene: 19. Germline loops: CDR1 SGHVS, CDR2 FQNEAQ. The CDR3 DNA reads TGTGCCAGCAGCTTAAAGGGACAGGGGATTGTGGTCGCAAGCCCCACTGAAGCTTTCTTT. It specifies CASSLKGQGIVVASPTEAFF.